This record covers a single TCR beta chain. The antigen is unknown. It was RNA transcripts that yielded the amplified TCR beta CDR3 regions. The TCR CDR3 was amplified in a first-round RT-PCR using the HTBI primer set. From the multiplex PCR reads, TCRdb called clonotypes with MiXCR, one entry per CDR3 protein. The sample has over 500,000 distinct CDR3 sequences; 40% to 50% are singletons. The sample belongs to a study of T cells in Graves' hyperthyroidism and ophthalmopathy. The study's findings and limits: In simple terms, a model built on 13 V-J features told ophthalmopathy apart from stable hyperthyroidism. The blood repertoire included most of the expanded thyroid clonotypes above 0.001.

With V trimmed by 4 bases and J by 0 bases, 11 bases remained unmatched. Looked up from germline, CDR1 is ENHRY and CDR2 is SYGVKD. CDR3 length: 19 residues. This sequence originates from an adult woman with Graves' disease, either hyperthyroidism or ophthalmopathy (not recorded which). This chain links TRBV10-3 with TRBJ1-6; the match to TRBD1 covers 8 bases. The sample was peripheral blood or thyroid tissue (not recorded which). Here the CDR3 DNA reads TGTGCCATCAGTGCGCAGGGGACAGGCTCGGGCTCCTATAATTCACCCCTCCACTTT. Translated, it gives CAISAQGTGSGSYNSPLHF.